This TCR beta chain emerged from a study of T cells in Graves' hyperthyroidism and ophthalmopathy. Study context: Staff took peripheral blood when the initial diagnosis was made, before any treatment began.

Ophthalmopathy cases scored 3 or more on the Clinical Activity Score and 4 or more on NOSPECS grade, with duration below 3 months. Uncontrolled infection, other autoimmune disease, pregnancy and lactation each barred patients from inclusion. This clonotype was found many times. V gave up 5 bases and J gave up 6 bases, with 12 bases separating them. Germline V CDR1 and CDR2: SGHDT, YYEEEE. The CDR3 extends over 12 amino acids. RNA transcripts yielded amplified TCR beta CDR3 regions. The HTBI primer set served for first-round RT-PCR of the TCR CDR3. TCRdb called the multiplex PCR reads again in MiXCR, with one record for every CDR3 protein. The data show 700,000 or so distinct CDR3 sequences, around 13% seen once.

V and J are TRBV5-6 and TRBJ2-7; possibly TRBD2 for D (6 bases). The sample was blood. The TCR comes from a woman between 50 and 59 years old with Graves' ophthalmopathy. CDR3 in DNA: TGTGCCAGCAGAGCAATGGGGGGCGAGCAGTACTTC. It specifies CASRAMGGEQYF.